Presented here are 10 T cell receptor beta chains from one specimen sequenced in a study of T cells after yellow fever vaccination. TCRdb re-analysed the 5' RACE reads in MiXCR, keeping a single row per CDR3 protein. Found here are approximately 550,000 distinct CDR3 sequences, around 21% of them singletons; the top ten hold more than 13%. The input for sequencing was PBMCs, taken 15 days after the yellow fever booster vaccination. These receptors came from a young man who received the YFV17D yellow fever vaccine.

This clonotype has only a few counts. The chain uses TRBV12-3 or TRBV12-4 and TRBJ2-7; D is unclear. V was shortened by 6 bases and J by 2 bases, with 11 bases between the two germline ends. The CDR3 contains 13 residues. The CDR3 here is CASRLGQTYEQYF. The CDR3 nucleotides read TGTGCCAGCAGATTGGGCCAGACCTACGAGCAGTACTTC.

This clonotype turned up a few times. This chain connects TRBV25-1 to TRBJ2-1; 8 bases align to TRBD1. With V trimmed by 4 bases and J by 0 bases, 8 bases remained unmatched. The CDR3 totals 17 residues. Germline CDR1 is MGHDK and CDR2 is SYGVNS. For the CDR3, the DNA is TGTGCCAGCAGTGCCAGGACAGGGAAGAGCTCCTACAATGAGCAGTTCTTC. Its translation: CASSARTGKSSYNEQFF.

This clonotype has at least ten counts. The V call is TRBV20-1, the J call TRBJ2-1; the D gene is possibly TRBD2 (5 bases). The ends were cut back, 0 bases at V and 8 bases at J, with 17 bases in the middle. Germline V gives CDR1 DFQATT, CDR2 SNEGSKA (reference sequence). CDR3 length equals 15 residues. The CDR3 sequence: CSARDLRTEYHEQFF. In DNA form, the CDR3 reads TGCAGTGCTAGAGATCTCAGGACTGAGTACCATGAGCAGTTCTTC.

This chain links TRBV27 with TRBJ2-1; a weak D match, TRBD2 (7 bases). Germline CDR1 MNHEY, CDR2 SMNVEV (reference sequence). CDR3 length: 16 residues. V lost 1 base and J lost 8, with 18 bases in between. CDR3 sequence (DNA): TGTGCCAGCAGTTTATACCCTAGCGGAGGGGGACATGAGCAGTTCTTC. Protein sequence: CASSLYPSGGGHEQFF.

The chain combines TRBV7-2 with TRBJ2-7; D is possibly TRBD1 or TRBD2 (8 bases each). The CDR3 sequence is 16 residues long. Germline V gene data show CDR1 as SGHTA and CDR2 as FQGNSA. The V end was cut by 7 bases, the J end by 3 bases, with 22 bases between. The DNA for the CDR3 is TGTGCCAGCAACGCACGGGGGGGGACAGGATTCTACGAGCAGTACTTC. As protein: CASNARGGTGFYEQYF. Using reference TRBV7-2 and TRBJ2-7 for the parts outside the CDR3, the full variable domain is GAGVSQSPSNKVTEKGKDVELRCDPISGHTALYWYRQSLGQGLEFLIYFQGNSAPDKSGLPSDRFSAERTGGSVSTLTIQRTQQEDSAVYLCASNARGGTGFYEQYFGPGTRLTVT.

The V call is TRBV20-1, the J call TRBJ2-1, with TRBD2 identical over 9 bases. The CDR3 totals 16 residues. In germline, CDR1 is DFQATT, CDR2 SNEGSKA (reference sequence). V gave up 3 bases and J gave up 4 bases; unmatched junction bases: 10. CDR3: CSASTVLAGTYNEQFF. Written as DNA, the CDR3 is TGCAGTGCTAGCACCGTTCTAGCGGGAACTTACAATGAGCAGTTCTTC.

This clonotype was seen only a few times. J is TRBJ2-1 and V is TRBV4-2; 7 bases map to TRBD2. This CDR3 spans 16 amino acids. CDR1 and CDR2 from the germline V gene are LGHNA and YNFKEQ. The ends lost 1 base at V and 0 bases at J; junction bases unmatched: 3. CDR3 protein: CASSQAGGSSYNEQFF. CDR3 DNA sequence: TGTGCCAGCAGCCAAGCCGGCGGGAGCTCCTACAATGAGCAGTTCTTC.

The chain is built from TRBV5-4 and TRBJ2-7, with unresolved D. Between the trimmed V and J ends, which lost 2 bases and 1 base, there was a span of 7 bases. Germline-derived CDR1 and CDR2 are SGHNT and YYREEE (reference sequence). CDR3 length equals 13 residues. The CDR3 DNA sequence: TGTGCCAGCAGCTTCTACGGTTCCTACGAGCAGTACTTC. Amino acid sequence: CASSFYGSYEQYF.

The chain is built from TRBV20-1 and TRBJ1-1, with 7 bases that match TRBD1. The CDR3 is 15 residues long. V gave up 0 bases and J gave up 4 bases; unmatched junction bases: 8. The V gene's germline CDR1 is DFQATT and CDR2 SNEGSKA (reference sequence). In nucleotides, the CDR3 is TGCAGTGCTAGAGATCAGGGGACAGTAGGCACTGAAGCTTTCTTT. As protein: CSARDQGTVGTEAFF.

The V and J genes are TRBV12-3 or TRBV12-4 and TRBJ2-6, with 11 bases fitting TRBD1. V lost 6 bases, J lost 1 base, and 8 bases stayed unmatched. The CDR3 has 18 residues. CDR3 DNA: TGTGCCAGCAGGCCAGGGACAGGGGGAGGATCTGGGGCCAACGTCCTGACTTTC. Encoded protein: CASRPGTGGGSGANVLTF.